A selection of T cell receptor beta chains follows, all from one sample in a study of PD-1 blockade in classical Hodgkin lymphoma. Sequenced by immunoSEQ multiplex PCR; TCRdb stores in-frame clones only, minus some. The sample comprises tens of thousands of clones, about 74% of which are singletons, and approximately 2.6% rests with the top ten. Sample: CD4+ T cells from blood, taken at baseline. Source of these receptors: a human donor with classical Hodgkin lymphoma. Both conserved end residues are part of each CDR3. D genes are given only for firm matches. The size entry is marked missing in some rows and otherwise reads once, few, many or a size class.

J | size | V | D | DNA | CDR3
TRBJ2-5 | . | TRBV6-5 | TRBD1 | TGTGCCAGCAGTTATCCGGGACAGGGGGCTGAGACCCAGTACTTC | CASSYPGQGAETQYF
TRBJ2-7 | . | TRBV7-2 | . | TGTGCCAGCAGCTTAGGTTCACTAACGAGGTACGAGCAGTACTTC | CASSLGSLTRYEQYF
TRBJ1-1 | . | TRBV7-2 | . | TGTGCCAGCAGCTCGGCCGGGCCGCGGCGGCGGAACACTGAAGCTTTCTTT | CASSSAGPRRRNTEAFF
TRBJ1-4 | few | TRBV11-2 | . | TGTGCCAGCAGCCAAGAGGGGGGCAGGGAAAAACTGTTTTTT | CASSQEGGREKLFF
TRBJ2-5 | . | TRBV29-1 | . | TGCAGCCGCAGGAGGGCGCAAGAGACCCAGTACTTC | CSRRRAQETQYF
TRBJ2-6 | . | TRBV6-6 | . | TGTGCCAGCAGTGGGGCGAGCTCTGGGGCCAACGTCCTGACTTTC | CASSGASSGANVLTF
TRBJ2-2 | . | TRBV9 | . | TGTGCCAGCAGCGTCGCCATATTCGGGGCCGCGGACACCGGGGAGCTGTTTTTT | CASSVAIFGAADTGELFF
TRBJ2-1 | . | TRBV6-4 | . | TGTGCCAGCAGTGACTCGAGTCTTGGTTGGGGGGCGCAGTTCTTC | CASSDSSLGWGAQFF
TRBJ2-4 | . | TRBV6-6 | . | TGTGCCAGCAGTACGGGATTAGCCAAAAACATTCAGTACTTC | CASSTGLAKNIQYF
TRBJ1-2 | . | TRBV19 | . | TGTGCCAGTAGTCCCCTGGGGTCAGGGATAGGTAACTATGGCTACACCTTC | CASSPLGSGIGNYGYTF
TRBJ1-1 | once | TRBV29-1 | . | TGCAGCGCTCGAATAGGGGGGAACACTGAAGCTTTCTTT | CSARIGGNTEAFF
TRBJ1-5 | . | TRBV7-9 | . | TGTGCCAGCAGCTTAGTCAGGGTCGGGCAGCCCCAGCATTTT | CASSLVRVGQPQHF
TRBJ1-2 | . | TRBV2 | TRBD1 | TGTGCCAGCCGAGGGACAGGGTCTGGCTACACCTTC | CASRGTGSGYTF
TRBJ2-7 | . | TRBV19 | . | TGTGCCAGCCAATCCAGGGCATACGAGCAGTACTTC | CASQSRAYEQYF
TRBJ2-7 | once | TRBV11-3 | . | TGTGCCAGCGGTCCGGGGTCCTACGAGCAGTACTTC | CASGPGSYEQYF
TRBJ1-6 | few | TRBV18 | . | TGTGCCAGCTCACCACGGGGGAATTCACCCCTCCACTTT | CASSPRGNSPLHF
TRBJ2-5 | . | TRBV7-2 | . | TGTGCCAGCAGCTTAATGGGACCGGGTAGCGCTCCTCAAGAGACCCAGTACTTC | CASSLMGPGSAPQETQYF
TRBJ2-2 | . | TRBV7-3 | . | TGTGCCAGCAGCCCCACAGGAGCCGGGGGGGAGCTGTTTTTT | CASSPTGAGGELFF
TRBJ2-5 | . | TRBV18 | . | TGTGCCAGCTCACCGGACGGCCGGGAGACCCAGTACTTC | CASSPDGRETQYF
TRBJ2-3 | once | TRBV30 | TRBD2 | TGTGCCTGGGGGACTAGATGGACAGATACGCAGTATTTT | CAWGTRWTDTQYF
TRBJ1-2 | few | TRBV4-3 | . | TGCGCCAGCAGCCAAGAAGCCGGGGCGAGGGGTGGCTACACCTTC | CASSQEAGARGGYTF
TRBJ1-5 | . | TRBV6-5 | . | TGTGCCAGCAGGCAGGGGTCCCATCAGCCCCAGCATTTT | CASRQGSHQPQHF
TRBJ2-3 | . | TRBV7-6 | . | TGTGCCAGCAGCTCCACAGATACGCAGTATTTT | CASSSTDTQYF
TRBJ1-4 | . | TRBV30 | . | TGTGCCTGGGACTCAGGGGACGCTAATGAAAAACTGTTTTTT | CAWDSGDANEKLFF
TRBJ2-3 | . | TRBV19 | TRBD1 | TGTGCCAGTAGTATTCAAGAGGGGGCCAAGGATACGCAGTATTTT | CASSIQEGAKDTQYF
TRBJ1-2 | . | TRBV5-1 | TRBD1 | TGCGCCAGCAGCTTAGCAGGGGGCGTTAACTATGGCTACACCTTC | CASSLAGGVNYGYTF
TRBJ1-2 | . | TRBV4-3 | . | TGCGCCAGCAGCCAAGATCATCGGGGCGCGGACTATGGCTACACCTTC | CASSQDHRGADYGYTF
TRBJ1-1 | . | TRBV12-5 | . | TGTGCTAGTGGTTTGCCTGGCGAAGGGACATTGAACACTGAAGCTTTCTTT | CASGLPGEGTLNTEAFF
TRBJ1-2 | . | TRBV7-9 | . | TGTGCCAGCAGCTCGCGAGATGATTACACCTTC | CASSSRDDYTF
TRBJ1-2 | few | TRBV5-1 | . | TGCGCCAGCAGCTTTGATGCAGACTATGGCTACACCTTC | CASSFDADYGYTF
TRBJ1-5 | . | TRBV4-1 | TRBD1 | TGCGCCAGCAGCCAAGATGGGGACAGGAATCAGCCCCAGCATTTT | CASSQDGDRNQPQHF
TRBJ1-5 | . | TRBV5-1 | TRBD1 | TGCGCCAGCAGCTTCGGACCCGGGACAGGCCAGGATCAGCCCCAGCATTTT | CASSFGPGTGQDQPQHF
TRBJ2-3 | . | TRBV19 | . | TGTGCCAGTAGTATGGCTAGCCGCTCAGATACGCAGTATTTT | CASSMASRSDTQYF
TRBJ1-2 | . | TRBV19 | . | TGTGCCAGTAGTATAGATGTCCCTAACTATGGCTACACCTTC | CASSIDVPNYGYTF
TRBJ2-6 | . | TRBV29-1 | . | TGCAGCGTTGGGGTCACAGGTACCTTCTCTGGGGCCAACGTCCTGACTTTC | CSVGVTGTFSGANVLTF
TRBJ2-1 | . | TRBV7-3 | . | TGTGCCGCGGGGAACTACAATGAGCAGTTCTTC | CAAGNYNEQFF
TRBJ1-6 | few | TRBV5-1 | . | TGCGCCAGCAGCTTGGGTACAGCACGAAATTCACCCCTCCACTTT | CASSLGTARNSPLHF
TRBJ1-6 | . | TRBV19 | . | TGTGCCAGTAGCATGGGTTTGGCTAAGTCACCCCTCCACTTT | CASSMGLAKSPLHF
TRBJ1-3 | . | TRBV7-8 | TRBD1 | TGTGCCAGCAGCCCACTGGAAGGGGGCTTCTCTGGAAACACCATATATTTT | CASSPLEGGFSGNTIYF
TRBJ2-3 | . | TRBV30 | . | TGTGCCTGGAGTGTTAGCAGGATCGGTACGCAGTATTTT | CAWSVSRIGTQYF
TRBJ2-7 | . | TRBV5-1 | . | TGCGCCAGCAGCTTGCAGGGCTACGAGCAGTACTTC | CASSLQGYEQYF
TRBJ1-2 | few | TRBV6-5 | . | TGTGCCAGCAGTTCCCGGGACGGAAACTATGGCTACACCTTC | CASSSRDGNYGYTF
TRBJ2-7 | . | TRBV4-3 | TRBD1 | TGCGCCAGCAGCCAAGAGCTTAAAACAGGGGCGGATCAAGCCTACGAGCAGTACTTC | CASSQELKTGADQAYEQYF
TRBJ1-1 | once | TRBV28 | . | TGTGCCAGCAGTATTGCCAGATATTACCTGGGGACTGAAGCTTTCTTT | CASSIARYYLGTEAFF
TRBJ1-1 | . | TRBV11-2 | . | TGTGCCAGCAGCCGAGAGGCGGTAAGAAACACTGAAGCTTTCTTT | CASSREAVRNTEAFF
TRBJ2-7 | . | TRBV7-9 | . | TGTGCCAGCAGCGGCCTTGAGCAGTACTTC | CASSGLEQYF
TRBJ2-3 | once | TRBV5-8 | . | TGTGCCAGCAGCTTGACGGGGGTTAGCACAGATACGCAGTATTTT | CASSLTGVSTDTQYF
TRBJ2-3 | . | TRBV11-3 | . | TGTGCCAGCAGCTTAGGGCTAGCGTTAGGCACAGATACGCAGTATTTT | CASSLGLALGTDTQYF
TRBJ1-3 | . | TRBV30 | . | TGTGCCTGGAGTGTACCGGTCACAATCGGAAACACCATATATTTT | CAWSVPVTIGNTIYF
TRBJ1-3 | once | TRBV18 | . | TGTGCCAGCTCACGAAATTCGCAGCCGGCGGACACCATATATTTT | CASSRNSQPADTIYF
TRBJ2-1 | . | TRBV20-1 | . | TGCAGTGCTCAATACAATGAGCAGTTCTTC | CSAQYNEQFF
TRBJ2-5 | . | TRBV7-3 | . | TGTGCCAGCAGCCAAACAGCGACAGACCGGGGGACCCAGTACTTC | CASSQTATDRGTQYF
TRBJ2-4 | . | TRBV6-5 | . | TGTGCCAGCAGTTACTCTGACAGGCAAAACATTCAGTACTTC | CASSYSDRQNIQYF
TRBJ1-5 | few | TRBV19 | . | TGTGCCAGTAGTAACCAGCCCCAGCATTTT | CASSNQPQHF
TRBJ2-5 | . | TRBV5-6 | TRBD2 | TGTGCCAGCAGCTTGCGTCTAGCGGGGGTGGAGACCCAGTACTTC | CASSLRLAGVETQYF